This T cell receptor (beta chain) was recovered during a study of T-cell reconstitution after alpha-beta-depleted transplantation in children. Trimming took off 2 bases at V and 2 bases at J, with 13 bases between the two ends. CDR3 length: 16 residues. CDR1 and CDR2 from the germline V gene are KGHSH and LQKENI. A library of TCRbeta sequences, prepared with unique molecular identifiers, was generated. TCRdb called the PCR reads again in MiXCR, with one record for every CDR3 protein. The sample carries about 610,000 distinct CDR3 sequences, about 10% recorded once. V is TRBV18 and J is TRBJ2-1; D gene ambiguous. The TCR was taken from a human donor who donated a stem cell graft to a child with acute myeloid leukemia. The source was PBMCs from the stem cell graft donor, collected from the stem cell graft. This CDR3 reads CASSPLIDSTYNEQFF. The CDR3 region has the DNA TGTGCCAGCTCACCATTAATTGATTCCACCTACAATGAGCAGTTCTTC.